This TCR beta chain comes out of a study of cytomegalovirus exposure and HLA in healthy donors. CDR3 size: 17 residues. In germline, CDR1 is SGHRS, CDR2 YFSETQ. J gave up 3 bases and V 3 bases, and 7 bases lay outside the gene matches. Libraries were prepared by immunoSEQ multiplex PCR; TCRdb keeps only in-frame clonotypes and omits some of them. The sample includes 95,000 to 150,000 clones, just under 95% seen only once; the top ten take over 1%. The chain carries TRBV5-1 and TRBJ2-2; 11 bases match TRBD2. Sequenced input: PBMCs. The sequence was collected from a woman between 18 and 29 years old in good health and CMV-seronegative. CDR3 nucleotide sequence: TGCGCCAGCAGCTCCCTAGCGGGAGGTTTCGACACCGGGGAGCTGTTTTTT. Translating gives CASSSLAGGFDTGELFF.